This T cell receptor beta chain was captured in a study of lymphopenia after photon versus proton radiotherapy. On this clone: Its antigen remains unknown.

Sequenced by immunoSEQ multiplex PCR; TCRdb stores in-frame clones only, minus some. The sample yields about 39,000 clones, about 90% seen once. Study-wide points: Post-nadir diversity loss with photons came from oligoclonal expansion, particularly CD8+ Temra cells. Photon-treated patients lost naive T cells and TCR diversity; proton-treated stayed stable. Authors raise, but do not show, better survival with proton therapy.

The CDR3 is made up of 15 amino acids. In germline, CDR1 is SNHLY, CDR2 FYNNEI. This chain joins TRBV2 and TRBJ2-7, with TRBD2 identical over 7 bases. The input for sequencing was peripheral blood, taken from a patient treated with photon-based radiotherapy. The sequence derives from a man in his 60s with cholangiocarcinoma. The CDR3 sequence: CAGLGSGVPSYEQYF. As DNA, the CDR3 is TGTGCAGGGCTGGGCAGCGGGGTTCCCTCCTACGAGCAGTACTTC.